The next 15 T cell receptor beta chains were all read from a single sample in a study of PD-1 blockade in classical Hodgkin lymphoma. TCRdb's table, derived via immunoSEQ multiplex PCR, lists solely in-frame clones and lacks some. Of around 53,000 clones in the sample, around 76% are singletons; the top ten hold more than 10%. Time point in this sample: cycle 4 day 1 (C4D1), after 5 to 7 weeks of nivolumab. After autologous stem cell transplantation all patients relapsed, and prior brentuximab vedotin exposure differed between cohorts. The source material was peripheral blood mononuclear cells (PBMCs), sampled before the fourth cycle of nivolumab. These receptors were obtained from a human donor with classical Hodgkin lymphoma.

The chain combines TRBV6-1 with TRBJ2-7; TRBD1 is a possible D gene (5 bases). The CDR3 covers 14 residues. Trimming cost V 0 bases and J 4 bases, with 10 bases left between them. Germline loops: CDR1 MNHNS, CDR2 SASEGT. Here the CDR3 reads CASSEAWGPYEQYF. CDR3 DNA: TGTGCCAGCAGTGAAGCCTGGGGCCCTTACGAGCAGTACTTC.

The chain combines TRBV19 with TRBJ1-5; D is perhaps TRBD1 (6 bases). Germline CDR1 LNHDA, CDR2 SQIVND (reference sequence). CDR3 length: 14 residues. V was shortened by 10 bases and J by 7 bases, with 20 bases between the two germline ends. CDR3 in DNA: TGTGCCACCAAAGGCCGACAGGCTGACCAGCCCCAGCATTTT. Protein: CATKGRQADQPQHF.

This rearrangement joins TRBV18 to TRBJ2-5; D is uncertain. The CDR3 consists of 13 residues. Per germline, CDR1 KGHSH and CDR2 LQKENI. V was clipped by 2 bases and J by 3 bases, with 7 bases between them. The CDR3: CASSPGGKETQYF. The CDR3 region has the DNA TGTGCCAGCTCACCAGGCGGAAAAGAGACCCAGTACTTC.

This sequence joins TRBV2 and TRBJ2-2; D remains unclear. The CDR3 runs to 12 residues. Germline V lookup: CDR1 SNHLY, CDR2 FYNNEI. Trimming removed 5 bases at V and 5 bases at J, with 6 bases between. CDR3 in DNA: TGTGCCAGCAGTATAGGGACCGGGGAGCTGTTTTTT. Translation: CASSIGTGELFF.

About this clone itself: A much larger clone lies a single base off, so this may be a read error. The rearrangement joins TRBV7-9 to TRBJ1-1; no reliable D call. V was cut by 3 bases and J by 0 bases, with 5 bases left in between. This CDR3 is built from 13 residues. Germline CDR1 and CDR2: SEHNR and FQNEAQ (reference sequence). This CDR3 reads CASSFNVNTEAFF. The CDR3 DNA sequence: TGTGCCAGCAGCTTTAACGTGAACACTGAAGCTTTCTTT.

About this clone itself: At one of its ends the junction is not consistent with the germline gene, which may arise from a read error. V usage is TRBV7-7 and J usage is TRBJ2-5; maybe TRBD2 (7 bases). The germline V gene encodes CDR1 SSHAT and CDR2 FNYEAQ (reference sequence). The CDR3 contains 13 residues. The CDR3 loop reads CASSLGGGETQYF. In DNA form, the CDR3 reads TGTGCTAGCAGCTTAGGGGGGGGAGAGACCCAGTACTTC.

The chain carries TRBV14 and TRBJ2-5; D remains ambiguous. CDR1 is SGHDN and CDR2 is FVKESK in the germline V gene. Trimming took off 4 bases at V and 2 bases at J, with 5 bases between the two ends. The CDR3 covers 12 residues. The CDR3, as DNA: TGTGCCAGCAGCCGTCTGCAAGAGACCCAGTACTTC. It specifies CASSRLQETQYF.

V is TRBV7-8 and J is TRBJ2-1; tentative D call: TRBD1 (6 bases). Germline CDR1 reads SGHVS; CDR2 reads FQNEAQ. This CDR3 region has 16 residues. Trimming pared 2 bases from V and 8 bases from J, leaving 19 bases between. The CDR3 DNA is TGTGCCAGCAGCTTAAATTGGAGACCGGCAGGGGATGAGCAGTTCTTC. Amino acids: CASSLNWRPAGDEQFF.

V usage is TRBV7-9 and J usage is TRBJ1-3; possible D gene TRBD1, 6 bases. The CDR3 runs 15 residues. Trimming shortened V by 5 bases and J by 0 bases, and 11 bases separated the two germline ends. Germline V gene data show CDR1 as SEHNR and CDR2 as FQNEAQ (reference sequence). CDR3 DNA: TGTGCCAGCAGCCCCTTAGGGGGCTCTGGAAACACCATATATTTT. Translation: CASSPLGGSGNTIYF.

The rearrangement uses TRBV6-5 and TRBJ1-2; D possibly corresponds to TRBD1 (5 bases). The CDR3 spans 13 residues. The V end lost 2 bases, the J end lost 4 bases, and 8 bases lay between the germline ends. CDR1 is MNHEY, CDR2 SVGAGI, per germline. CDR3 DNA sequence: TGTGCCAGCAGTTACATGGACACCTATGGCTACACCTTC. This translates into CASSYMDTYGYTF.

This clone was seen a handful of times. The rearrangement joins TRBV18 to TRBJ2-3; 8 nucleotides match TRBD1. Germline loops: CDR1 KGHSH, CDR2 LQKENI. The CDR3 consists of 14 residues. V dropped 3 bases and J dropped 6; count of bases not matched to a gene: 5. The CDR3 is CASSPGTGSDTQYF. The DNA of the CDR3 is TGTGCCAGCTCACCGGGGACAGGTAGCGATACGCAGTATTTT.

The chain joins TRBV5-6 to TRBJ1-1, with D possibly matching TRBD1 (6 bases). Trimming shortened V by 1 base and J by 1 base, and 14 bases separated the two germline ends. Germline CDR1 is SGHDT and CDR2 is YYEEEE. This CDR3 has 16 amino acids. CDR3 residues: CASSLLAGARNTEAFF. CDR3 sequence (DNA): TGTGCCAGCAGCTTGTTGGCAGGGGCTAGGAACACTGAAGCTTTCTTT.

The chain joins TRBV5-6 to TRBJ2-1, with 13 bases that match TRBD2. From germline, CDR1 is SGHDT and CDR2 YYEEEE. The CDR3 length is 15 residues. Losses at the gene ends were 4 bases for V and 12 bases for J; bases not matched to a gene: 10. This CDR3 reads CASSIPGLAGSGQFF. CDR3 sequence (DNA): TGTGCCAGCAGCATCCCGGGACTAGCGGGGTCAGGGCAGTTCTTC.

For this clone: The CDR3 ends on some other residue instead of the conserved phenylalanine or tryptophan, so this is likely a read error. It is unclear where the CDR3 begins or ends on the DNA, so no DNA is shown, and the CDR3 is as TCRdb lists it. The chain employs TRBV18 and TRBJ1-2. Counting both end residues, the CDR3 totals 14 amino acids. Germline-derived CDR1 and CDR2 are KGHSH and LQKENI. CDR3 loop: CASSPGTASAGVHL.

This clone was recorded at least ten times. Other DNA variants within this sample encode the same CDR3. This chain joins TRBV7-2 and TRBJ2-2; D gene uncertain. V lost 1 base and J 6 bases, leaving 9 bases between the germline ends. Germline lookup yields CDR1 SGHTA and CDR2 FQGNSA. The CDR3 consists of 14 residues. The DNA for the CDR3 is TGTGCCAGCAGCTTAGGACTTCTAGCCGGGGAGCTGTTTTTT. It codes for CASSLGLLAGELFF.